This T cell receptor beta chain is from a study of T cell responses to AZD1222 COVID-19 vaccine. This table comes from immunoSEQ multiplex PCR, and its TCRdb copy is limited to in-frame clones, with some not included. The sample consists of 150,000 to 200,000 clones, 90% to 95% of them appearing once. Per germline, CDR1 MNHEY and CDR2 SVGAGI. V was pared by 4 bases and J by 3 bases, with 11 bases of the junction left unmatched. CDR3 size: 16 residues. This clone was observed a single time. Antigen unknown. Study outcomes and limitations: At study baseline, merely about 6 AZD1222 recipients were seropositive.

The sequence was obtained from an adult in good health. Sequenced material: peripheral blood, taken on day 0 of AZD1222 vaccination. This sequence joins TRBV6-5 and TRBJ1-2, with 7 bases matching TRBD1. The CDR3 bases are TGTGCCAGCAGTTCCGCGGGGACAGCCAAATACTATGGCTACACCTTC. It is translated as CASSSAGTAKYYGYTF.